These 20 T cell receptor beta chains were sequenced from one sample in a study of T cell changes during pregnancy in multiple sclerosis. Profiled with immunoSEQ multiplex PCR; TCRdb holds only in-frame clones, not every one. This sample has 85,000 to 100,000 clones; around 92% occur once, and the top ten carry around 2.5%. Sequenced material: peripheral blood, taken in the first trimester of pregnancy. These receptors were obtained from a female donor with multiple sclerosis, enrolled in a pregnancy study.

In its sample, this clone was seen once. The chain employs TRBV11-2 and TRBJ2-1; 10 bases agree with TRBD1. The CDR3 covers 16 residues. CDR1 is SGHAT, CDR2 FQNNGV, per germline. J gave up 3 bases and V 6 bases, and 8 bases lay outside the gene matches. The CDR3 sequence is CASRPTGTGVYNEQFF. The CDR3 bases are TGTGCCAGCAGGCCAACCGGGACAGGGGTCTACAATGAGCAGTTCTTC.

The rearrangement uses TRBV7-3 and TRBJ1-3; TRBD1 matches at 7 bases. This CDR3 has 15 amino acids. Germline-derived CDR1 and CDR2 are SGHTA and FQGTGA. Losses at the gene ends were 1 base for V and 2 bases for J; bases not matched to a gene: 2. DNA for the CDR3: TGTGCCAGCAGCTTAAGGGGACAGCCTGGAAACACCATATATTTT. The encoded protein is CASSLRGQPGNTIYF. Full variable domain (missing parts from reference TRBV7-3 and TRBJ1-3): GAGVSQTPSNKVTEKGKYVELRCDPISGHTALYWYRQSLGQGPEFLIYFQGTGAADDSGLPNDRFFAVRPEGSVSTLKIQRTERGDSAVYLCASSLRGQPGNTIYFGEGSWLTVV.

This clone was picked up a small number of times. The chain is built from TRBV5-1 and TRBJ1-3, with D tentatively TRBD1 (6 bases). This CDR3 comprises 15 residues. The V end was cut by 0 bases, the J end by 0 bases, with 7 bases between. CDR1 is SGHRS, CDR2 YFSETQ, per germline. CDR3 nucleotide sequence: TGCGCCAGCAGCTTGGGGGACAACTCTGGAAACACCATATATTTT. Protein: CASSLGDNSGNTIYF.

Comment on this clone: At one boundary the junction diverges from the germline segment, which might be a read error. The chain recombines TRBV7-7 with TRBJ2-2, with 7 nucleotides matching TRBD2. Germline assignment: CDR1 SSHAT and CDR2 FNYEAQ (reference sequence). The CDR3 is 18 residues long. The CDR3 protein is CASSLLAPGREGTGELFF. CDR3 nucleotide sequence: TGTGCTAGCAGCCTACTAGCCCCCGGCAGGGAGGGGACCGGGGAGCTGTTTTTT. The variable domain in full, with the rest retrieved from reference TRBV7-7 and TRBJ2-2, is GAGVSQSPRYKVTKRGQDVTLRCDPISSHATLYWYQQALGQGPEFLTYFNYEAQPDKSGLPSDRFSAERPEGSISTLTIQRTEQRDSAMYRCASSLLAPGREGTGELFFGEGSRLTVL.

In this sample, this clone turned up many times. The chain employs TRBV6-4 and TRBJ2-1; 9 bases are shared with TRBD2. The CDR3 is 15 residues long. The J segment lost 8 bases and the V segment lost 4 bases, leaving 9 bases of the junction unmatched. Germline values: CDR1 MRHNA, CDR2 SNTAGT. The CDR3 protein is CASSVGTSSSDEQFF. The CDR3 bases are TGTGCCAGCAGTGTAGGGACTAGCAGCTCCGATGAGCAGTTCTTC.

CDR3 sequence reads: CASSYQTSSPFF. The CDR3 DNA sequence: TGTGCCAGCAGTTACCAAACAAGTTCCCCTTTCTTT. This sequence joins TRBV6-6 and TRBJ1-1; D gene unclear. The germline V and J ends were trimmed by 2 bases and 12 bases, with 13 bases remaining between them. CDR3 length: 12 residues. Germline V CDR1 and CDR2: MNHNY, SVGAGI (reference sequence).

This clone has just one count. This chain connects TRBV2 to TRBJ1-2, with 8 bases matching TRBD1. The J segment lost 4 bases and the V segment lost 7 bases, leaving 5 bases of the junction unmatched. This CDR3 contains 13 residues. Germline CDR1 SNHLY, CDR2 FYNNEI. Written as DNA, the CDR3 is TGTGCCAGCACGAGAGGACAGGGCTATGGCTACACCTTC. Residues: CASTRGQGYGYTF.

The J gene is TRBJ2-1, the V gene TRBV2, with 14 bases lining up with TRBD2. The CDR3 is made up of 17 amino acids. J gave up 9 bases and V 6 bases, and 13 bases lay outside the gene matches. Germline V gene data show CDR1 as SNHLY and CDR2 as FYNNEI. The CDR3 region has the DNA TGTGCCAGCAGCCACCGCCCGGGACTAGCGGGAGATGGTGAGCAGTTCTTC. This codes for CASSHRPGLAGDGEQFF.

The gene calls are TRBV25-1 and TRBJ1-1; D not resolved. V gave up 4 bases and J gave up 5 bases, with 8 bases separating them. Per the germline V gene, CDR1 is MGHDK and CDR2 is SYGVNS. The CDR3 is 12 amino acids. The CDR3: CASSGGGTEAFF. DNA for the CDR3: TGTGCCAGCAGTGGGGGAGGAACTGAAGCTTTCTTT.

CDR3 region: CASSEQQGLANNEQFF. CDR3 DNA sequence: TGTGCCAGCAGTGAACAACAAGGACTAGCCAACAATGAGCAGTTCTTC. This chain uses TRBV6-1 with TRBJ2-1; 8 bases align to TRBD2. The CDR3 has 16 residues. Unmatched junction bases numbered 8, after V lost 2 bases and J lost 5 bases. Germline CDR1 reads MNHNS; CDR2 reads SASEGT.

The J gene is TRBJ2-7, the V gene TRBV4-2, with 7 positions matching TRBD1. The V gene's germline CDR1 is LGHNA and CDR2 YNFKEQ. The junction had 3 bases not matched to a gene; V was cut back by 4 bases and J by 0 bases. The CDR3 consists of 14 residues. The CDR3, as DNA: TGTGCCAGCAGCCCGAACAGGGGCTCCTACGAGCAGTACTTC. Translating it yields CASSPNRGSYEQYF.

The chain employs TRBV9 and TRBJ2-7, with 7 nucleotides matching TRBD1. Per germline, CDR1 SGDLS and CDR2 YYNGEE. The CDR3 consists of 15 residues. V lost 0 bases, J lost 2 bases, and 5 bases stayed unmatched. CDR3 residues: CASSVGSGQPYEQYF. CDR3 sequence (DNA): TGTGCCAGCAGCGTAGGGTCGGGACAGCCCTACGAGCAGTACTTC.

DNA for the CDR3: TGTGCCACCAGCAGATTCCGGTGGGGGGTAGGGACTGAAGCTTTCTTT. Its protein product is CATSRFRWGVGTEAFF. The rearrangement joins TRBV15 to TRBJ1-1; D is perhaps TRBD1 (5 bases). This CDR3 has 16 amino acids. CDR1 is LNHNV and CDR2 is YYDKDF in the germline V gene (reference sequence). With 2 bases removed from V and 5 bases from J, the gap between germline ends came to 18 bases.

V is TRBV2 and J is TRBJ2-3; TRBD2 matches 9 bases. CDR1 and CDR2 (germline): SNHLY, FYNNEI. The V and J ends lost 5 bases and 7 bases, in that order; junction bases with no gene match: 7. This CDR3 is built from 14 residues. CDR3 DNA sequence: TGTGCCAGCAGTAGGGCGGGAGGGACGTATACGCAGTATTTT. Translated: CASSRAGGTYTQYF.

The chain recombines TRBV4-3 with TRBJ2-7, with 12 bases that match TRBD1. The V and J ends lost 0 bases and 6 bases, in that order; junction bases with no gene match: 12. CDR3 length: 18 residues. Germline CDR1 LGHNA, CDR2 YSLEER. The CDR3, as DNA: TGCGCCAGCAGCCAAGATCTATTCGGGACAGGGGGCTCCCTCGAGCAGTACTTC. Encoded protein: CASSQDLFGTGGSLEQYF.

This chain uses TRBV29-1 with TRBJ2-2; D is perhaps TRBD1 (5 bases). CDR3 length: 13 amino acids. Germline V gene lookup returns CDR1 SQVTM and CDR2 ANQGSEA. With 4 bases removed from V and 1 base from J, the gap between germline ends came to 7 bases. CDR3 residues: CSVGQGNTGELFF. For the CDR3, the DNA is TGCAGCGTTGGCCAGGGGAACACCGGGGAGCTGTTTTTT.

The chain combines TRBV10-3 with TRBJ1-2, with 10 bases matching TRBD1. Looked up from germline, CDR1 is ENHRY and CDR2 is SYGVKD. This CDR3 has 14 residues. V shed 10 bases, J shed 0 bases, and the junction held 5 bases outside the gene matches. Here the CDR3 reads CATRQGASNYGYTF. The CDR3 coding sequence is TGTGCCACCAGACAGGGGGCCTCTAACTATGGCTACACCTTC.

This chain uses TRBV6-1 with TRBJ2-7; a weak D match, TRBD2 (6 bases). CDR1 and CDR2 (germline): MNHNS, SASEGT. This CDR3 contains 13 residues. V lost 10 bases to trimming and J lost 2 bases, with 15 bases between them. CDR3 bases: TGTGCCATAGCACTCGGGGGAACCTACGAGCAGTACTTC. It encodes CAIALGGTYEQYF.

This clone appeared once. V usage is TRBV27 and J usage is TRBJ1-5, with D possibly being TRBD1 (5 bases). Trimming cost V 4 bases and J 4 bases, with 20 bases left between them. This CDR3 has 17 residues. The germline CDR1 and CDR2 sequences are MNHEY and SMNVEV (reference sequence). Here the CDR3 DNA reads TGTGCCAGCAGTTCACTTATCCTGACAGACGGGAATCAGCCCCAGCATTTT. Its protein is CASSSLILTDGNQPQHF.

In its sample, this clone was seen a few times. The rearrangement links TRBV6-1 to TRBJ2-1; tentatively, D is TRBD1 (6 bases). Germline loops: CDR1 MNHNS, CDR2 SASEGT. Trimming pared 4 bases from V and 7 bases from J, leaving 17 bases between. This CDR3 is 15 amino acids long. The chain's CDR3 is CASSVQGILGNEQFF. In DNA form, the CDR3 reads TGTGCCAGCAGTGTTCAGGGGATCTTAGGAAATGAGCAGTTCTTC.